This T cell receptor beta chain is from a study of OX40 agonist ivuxolimab in advanced cancers. A note on the overall study: Ivuxolimab was an agonistic, fully human IgG2 monoclonal antibody directed against OX40 (CD134), a costimulatory receptor. Intravenous ivuxolimab was administered to patients every 2 weeks at six dose levels: 0.01, 0.1, 0.3, 1.5, 3 and 10 mg/kg. Of the approximately 53 patients in dose escalation, 19 had hepatocellular carcinoma, about 15 had melanoma, 9 had renal cell carcinoma and 9 had head and neck cancer. A male proportion of almost 85% and a mean age of approximately 55 years, ranging from roughly 23 to 90, were recorded for the dose-escalation cohort. Patients were allowed to have had prior anti-PD-1, anti-PD-L1 or anti-CTLA-4 therapy, and approximately 43% of the dose-escalation patients had previously received checkpoint inhibitors. Partial responses were achieved by three dose-escalation patients, of whom one had hepatocellular carcinoma and two had cutaneous melanoma. The point of sequencing TCRbeta in the periphery was to test whether ivuxolimab changed TCR sequence diversity and drove clonal T-cell expansion. The paper describes the monotherapy dose-escalation part (N of about 52 patients) of the phase I trial of ivuxolimab.

This clone was seen once. It has no known antigen specificity. There are no base qualities to consult, and no much larger clone falls within one base. To sequence the TCRbeta CDR3 region, genomic DNA was isolated from the sorted cells. The immunoSEQ Assay was used for sequencing of TCRbeta CDR3 regions. Drawn from immuneACCESS, this table holds only the in-frame rearrangements with V and J called that TCRdb kept. Clones are partly lost; checked studies trace under half to an unresolved V gene and leave the rest unexplained. For this sample there are some 66,000 clones; over 60% appear just once. The ten largest clones represent 1.5% to 2% of the sample. Overall results and qualifications from the work: Partial responders in the 0.1-3.0 mg/kg groups had among the lowest normalized peripheral clonal expansion, especially among CD8+ T cells. Which antigens the clonally expanded peripheral T cells were specific for was not determined. Clonal expansion of both CD4+ and CD8+ blood T cells was observed from baseline to week 6 at doses 0.1 to 3.0 mg/kg. After ivuxolimab, CD8+ T cells had more expanded clones than CD4+ T cells on average. Low levels of normalized T-cell clonal expansion were also seen in some nonresponding patients.

Patients with a history of autoimmune disease or receiving systemic immunosuppression were excluded from the trial. Peripheral blood for TCR sequencing was collected from all dose cohorts at baseline, on cycle 4 day 1, and on cycle 7 day 1. The samples were taken from a phase I, first-in-human, multicenter, open-label dose-escalation trial of ivuxolimab. The trial enrolled adults with locally advanced or metastatic head and neck squamous cell, hepatocellular, melanoma or renal cell carcinoma. Before TCR sequencing, CD4+ T cells and CD8+ T cells from peripheral blood were sorted into separate populations. Sequenced material: CD4+ or CD8+ T cells sorted from blood, taken in a trial of the OX40 agonist ivuxolimab. The receptor's source is an adult with an advanced solid tumor such as melanoma, head and neck, liver or kidney cancer.

Here the CDR3 is given as CASRSDRGRYAEAFF. The nucleotide sequence is given as TGTGCCAGCAGGAGCGACAGGGGGCGATACGCTGAAGCTTTCTTT. The sequence is built from TRBV6-5 and TRBJ1-1, with 10 bases in between that match TRBD1. V loses 6 bases at its end and J loses 6 bases; junction bases beyond the gene matches: 10. CDR1 is given as MNHEY and CDR2 as SVGAGI, both from the germline V gene. There are 15 amino acids in the CDR3, from cysteine to phenylalanine inclusive. Solely the CDR3 DNA is kept, with 45 bases framed from the first base.